One sample yielded the 26 T cell receptor beta chains listed below, sequenced in a study of T cell repertoires in aging, cancer and after chemotherapy. Amplification of TCR beta used genomic DNA extracted from peripheral blood. Rearranged V-D-J TRB sequences were amplified with a mixed TRB-A/B primer pool. TCRdb re-called the multiplex PCR reads through MiXCR, storing one row per CDR3 protein. The sample lists roughly 9,800 distinct CDR3 sequences, 30% to 40% occurring once. The sample taken for sequencing was blood. The receptors shown here come from a human donor in good health.

A remark on this clonotype: Given a much more abundant clone one base away, this may be a read error. J is TRBJ1-3 and V is TRBV29-1; 8 nucleotides agree with TRBD1. The V segment lost 6 bases and the J segment 0 bases; nucleotides outside the gene matches: 4. There are 14 residues in the CDR3. The germline V gene encodes CDR1 SQVTM and CDR2 ANQGSEA. CDR3 DNA sequence: TGCAGCGTGGGACAGGTTAGCTCTGGAAACACCATATATTTT. Encoded protein: CSVGQVSSGNTIYF. Filled out from reference TRBV29-1 and TRBJ1-3, the complete variable domain reads SAVISQKPSRDICQRGTSLTIQCQVDSQVTMMFWYRQQPGQSLTLIATANQGSEATYESGFVIDKFPISRPNLTFSTLTVSNMSPEDSSIYLCSVGQVSSGNTIYFGEGSWLTVV.

The V and J genes are TRBV19 and TRBJ2-2; no reliable D call. Germline values: CDR1 LNHDA, CDR2 SQIVND (reference sequence). There are 14 residues in the CDR3. Trimming removed 5 bases from V and 2 bases from J, with 9 bases in between. The CDR3 DNA sequence: TGTGCCAGTAGTTTCAACAGCAACACCGGGGAGCTGTTTTTT. Residues: CASSFNSNTGELFF.

The chain joins TRBV6-4 to TRBJ2-3, with 13 bases lining up with TRBD2. The length of the CDR3 is 16 residues. V was clipped by 5 bases and J by 2 bases; unmatched bases: 4. CDR1 MRHNA and CDR2 SNTAGT come from the germline V gene. This CDR3 is CASSTGTSGATDTQYF. CDR3 bases: TGTGCCAGCAGTACCGGGACTAGCGGGGCCACAGATACGCAGTATTTT.

V gene TRBV28 combines with J gene TRBJ2-7, with 11 bases lining up with TRBD1. The length of the CDR3 is 16 residues. Germline CDR1 is MDHEN and CDR2 is SYDVKM. Trimming took 1 base from V and 3 from J; bases not matched to a gene: 5. The CDR3 loop is CASSLSGTGGLYEQYV. For the CDR3, the DNA is TGTGCCAGCAGTTTATCTGGGACAGGGGGGCTCTACGAGCAGTACGTC.

This clonotype is medium-sized in the sample. This chain uses TRBV29-1 with TRBJ1-2; 8 bases map to TRBD1. The CDR3 spans 13 residues. CDR1 is SQVTM and CDR2 is ANQGSEA in the germline V gene. V gave up 4 bases and J gave up 6 bases; unmatched junction bases: 7. The CDR3 loop reads CSVVDREVDGYTF. CDR3 bases: TGCAGCGTTGTGGACAGGGAAGTTGATGGCTACACCTTC.

This sequence joins TRBV20-1 and TRBJ1-6; tentatively, D is TRBD1 (5 bases). The CDR3 sequence is 12 residues long. From germline, CDR1 is DFQATT and CDR2 SNEGSKA (reference sequence). The V gene lost 5 bases and the J gene lost 6 bases, with 8 bases spanning the gap. The CDR3 DNA reads TGCAGTGCTGGTGGGGGTAATTCACCCCTCCACTTT. Translating gives CSAGGGNSPLHF.

A remark on this clonotype: At one of its ends the junction is not consistent with the germline gene, which may arise from a read error. This sequence joins TRBV7-9 and TRBJ2-2; the D gene is possibly TRBD1 (5 bases). Germline CDR1 reads SEHNR; CDR2 reads FQNEAQ (reference sequence). This CDR3 is 13 amino acids long. The CDR3 DNA is TGTGCTAGCAGCCCCCAGGGTACCGGGGAGCTGTTTTTT. Residues: CASSPQGTGELFF.

This clonotype has a handful of counts. The chain links TRBV5-1 to TRBJ1-2; 8 bases fit TRBD1. The germline V gene encodes CDR1 SGHRS and CDR2 YFSETQ. The V gene end was trimmed by 3 bases and the J gene end by 4 bases; junction bases not matched to a gene: 11. The CDR3 has 16 amino acids. The CDR3 region has the DNA TGCGCCAGCAGCTCGGGATCCCCCGGGACAGGCTATGGCTACACCTTC. This codes for CASSSGSPGTGYGYTF.

The V and J genes are TRBV18 and TRBJ1-2; maybe TRBD1 (5 bases). The CDR3 has 14 residues. V was pared by 0 bases and J by 8 bases, with 13 bases between. Germline values: CDR1 KGHSH, CDR2 LQKENI. This CDR3 reads CASSPPGRVYGYTF. CDR3 bases: TGTGCCAGCTCACCACCGGGCAGGGTGTACGGCTACACCTTC.

This chain uses TRBV14 with TRBJ1-2; D might be TRBD1 (5 bases). This CDR3 region has 12 residues. Germline CDR1 and CDR2: SGHDN and FVKESK. The germline V and J ends were trimmed by 5 bases and 8 bases, with 12 bases remaining between them. This CDR3 reads CASSGTIGGYTF. As DNA, the CDR3 is TGTGCCAGCAGCGGGACGATCGGGGGCTACACCTTC.

This clonotype occurred once. The J gene is TRBJ2-2, the V gene TRBV18, with D unclear. The germline V and J ends were trimmed by 2 bases and 0 bases, with 10 bases remaining between them. Germline assignment: CDR1 KGHSH and CDR2 LQKENI. The CDR3 totals 16 residues. CDR3 residues: CASSPWAPANTGELFF. CDR3 bases: TGTGCCAGCTCACCATGGGCCCCAGCGAACACCGGGGAGCTGTTTTTT.

This clonotype turned up a few times. The chain employs TRBV4-2 and TRBJ1-4; no clear D. Germline loops: CDR1 LGHNA, CDR2 YNFKEQ. This CDR3 has 13 amino acids. The V and J ends lost 1 base and 7 bases respectively, with 7 bases between them. The CDR3 sequence is CASSQAPGEKLFF. The CDR3 nucleotides read TGTGCCAGCAGCCAAGCCCCCGGTGAAAAACTGTTTTTT.

This chain joins TRBV5-1 and TRBJ1-1; no clear D. Germline CDR1 reads SGHRS; CDR2 reads YFSETQ. V was cut by 2 bases and J by 1 base, with 9 bases left in between. This CDR3 has 14 residues. This chain's CDR3 is CASSLALRNTEAFF. The CDR3 nucleotides are TGCGCCAGCAGCTTAGCGCTGAGGAACACTGAAGCTTTCTTT.

This clonotype is labeled medium-sized. CDR3 residues: CASSPTGLAEVLGELFF. As DNA, the CDR3 is TGTGCCAGCTCACCAACGGGACTAGCGGAAGTCCTCGGGGAGCTGTTTTTT. V usage is TRBV18 and J usage is TRBJ2-2, with 11 bases lining up with TRBD2. Per the germline V gene, CDR1 is KGHSH and CDR2 is LQKENI. The CDR3 spans 17 residues. J lost 7 bases, V lost 2 bases, and 9 bases had no gene match.

The gene calls are TRBV28 and TRBJ1-6, with unresolved D. The ends were cut back, 0 bases at V and 4 bases at J, with 4 bases in the middle. Germline V CDR1 and CDR2: MDHEN, SYDVKM. The CDR3 totals 14 residues. This chain's CDR3 is CASSLWGYNSPLHF. The CDR3 DNA reads TGTGCCAGCAGTTTATGGGGATATAATTCACCCCTCCACTTT.

As for this clonotype: Since a much larger clone is just one base distant, this may be a read error. The rearrangement uses TRBV29-1 and TRBJ1-3; unclear D gene. CDR1 is SQVTM, CDR2 ANQGSEA, per germline. There are 12 residues in the CDR3. V lost 5 bases and J lost 0, with 5 bases in between. The CDR3 region is CSVYHSGNTIYF. In DNA, the CDR3 is TGCAGCGTTTACCACTCTGGAAACACCATATATTTT.

The J gene is TRBJ1-2, the V gene TRBV12-3 or TRBV12-4; D not certain. The V and J ends lost 3 bases and 4 bases respectively, with 12 bases between them. This CDR3 comprises 14 residues. CDR3: CASSFNPRVYGYTF. CDR3 nucleotide sequence: TGTGCCAGCAGTTTCAATCCAAGGGTCTATGGCTACACCTTC.

This clonotype was counted between two and nine times. The V gene is TRBV5-6, the J gene TRBJ2-7; 9 positions match TRBD2. Germline CDR1 SGHDT, CDR2 YYEEEE. The V and J ends lost 4 bases and 2 bases, in that order; junction bases with no gene match: 4. The CDR3 consists of 14 residues. This CDR3 reads CASSPLAGTYEQYF. The CDR3 nucleotides read TGTGCCAGCAGCCCGCTAGCGGGAACCTACGAGCAGTACTTC.

The chain combines TRBV6-1 with TRBJ1-3, with D uncertain. CDR1 is MNHNS, CDR2 SASEGT, per germline. Trimming took 2 bases from V and 2 from J, leaving 7 bases between them. The CDR3 extends over 14 amino acids. The CDR3 sequence: CASSETGAGNTIYF. DNA of the CDR3: TGTGCCAGCAGTGAAACCGGGGCTGGAAACACCATATATTTT.

J is TRBJ1-5 and V is TRBV19; 7 bases are a match to TRBD1. J lost 3 bases, V lost 9 bases, and 5 bases had no gene match. Germline V gene lookup returns CDR1 LNHDA and CDR2 SQIVND (reference sequence). This CDR3 contains 13 residues. CDR3 protein: CASRQGYNQPQHF. CDR3 bases: TGTGCCAGCAGACAGGGCTACAATCAGCCCCAGCATTTT. Drawing the rest from reference TRBV19 and TRBJ1-5, the complete variable domain is DGGITQSPKYLFRKEGQNVTLSCEQNLNHDAMYWYRQDPGQGLRLIYYSQIVNDFQKGDIAEGYSVSREKKESFPLTVTSAQKNPTAFYLCASRQGYNQPQHFGDGTRLSIL.

Only a few counts were recorded for this clonotype. The chain couples TRBV6-4 to TRBJ2-2, with 9 bases fitting TRBD1. Germline V gives CDR1 MRHNA, CDR2 SNTAGT. Losses at the gene ends were 6 bases for V and 3 bases for J; bases not matched to a gene: 5. This CDR3 is 15 amino acids long. In nucleotides, the CDR3 is TGTGCCAGCAGAGGGACAGGGCATGACACCGGGGAGCTGTTTTTT. Its translation: CASRGTGHDTGELFF.

The CDR3 protein is CSARGRLAAISYEQYF. CDR3 sequence (DNA): TGCAGTGCTAGAGGTAGGCTAGCGGCAATCTCCTACGAGCAGTACTTC. This chain connects TRBV20-1 to TRBJ2-7, with TRBD2 matching 7 bases. The ends lost 1 base at V and 0 bases at J; junction bases unmatched: 9. This CDR3 has 16 amino acids. Germline loops: CDR1 DFQATT, CDR2 SNEGSKA (reference sequence).

This clonotype was seen only a few times. The CDR3 nucleotides are TGTGCCAGCAGTACTTATAGCAATGAGCAGTTCTTC. This sequence encodes CASSTYSNEQFF. This rearrangement joins TRBV6-5 to TRBJ2-1; D is uncertain. From germline, CDR1 is MNHEY and CDR2 SVGAGI. Trimming stripped 5 bases from V and 6 bases from J, with 8 bases between. The CDR3 is 12 amino acids.

In this sample, this clonotype turned up a few times. V usage is TRBV6-1 and J usage is TRBJ1-3; possibly TRBD1 for D (6 bases). Germline CDR1 and CDR2: MNHNS and SASEGT. Trimming removed 4 bases from V and 0 bases from J, with 19 bases in between. The CDR3 sequence is 18 residues long. In DNA, the CDR3 is TGTGCCAGCAGTGGCGTCCTGGGACATACGTCCTCTGGAAACACCATATATTTT. Its protein product is CASSGVLGHTSSGNTIYF.

The rearrangement uses TRBV18 and TRBJ2-1; 7 bases align to TRBD1. The CDR3 contains 13 residues. Germline assignment: CDR1 KGHSH and CDR2 LQKENI. V gave up 3 bases and J gave up 7 bases; unmatched junction bases: 3. The CDR3 spells CASSPGQQNEQFF. DNA of the CDR3: TGTGCCAGCTCACCGGGACAGCAGAATGAGCAGTTCTTC. Full variable domain (outside the CDR3, taken from reference TRBV18 and TRBJ2-1): NAGVMQNPRHLVRRRGQEARLRCSPMKGHSHVYWYRQLPEEGLKFMVYLQKENIIDESGMPKERFSAEFPKEGPSILRIQQVVRGDSAAYFCASSPGQQNEQFFGPGTRLTVL.

The chain is built from TRBV27 and TRBJ1-2; D gene ambiguous. The V end was cut by 7 bases, the J end by 4 bases, with 22 bases between. The CDR3 is 16 amino acids. Germline lookup yields CDR1 MNHEY and CDR2 SMNVEV (reference sequence). DNA of the CDR3: TGTGCCAGCACCCTGCGGATCTCTCCTTTTCTCTATGGCTACACCTTC. Translating it yields CASTLRISPFLYGYTF.